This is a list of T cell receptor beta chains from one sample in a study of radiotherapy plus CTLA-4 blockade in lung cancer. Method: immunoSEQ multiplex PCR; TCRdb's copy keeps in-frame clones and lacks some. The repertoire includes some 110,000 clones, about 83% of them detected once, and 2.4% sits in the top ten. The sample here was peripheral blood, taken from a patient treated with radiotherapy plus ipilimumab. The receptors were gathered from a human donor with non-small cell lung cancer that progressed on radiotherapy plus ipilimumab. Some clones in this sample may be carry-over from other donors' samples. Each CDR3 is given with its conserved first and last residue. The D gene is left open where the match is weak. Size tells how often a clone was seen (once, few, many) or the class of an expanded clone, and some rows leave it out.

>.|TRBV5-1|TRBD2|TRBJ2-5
CASSTRLAGGLETQYF
TGCGCCAGCAGCACCCGACTAGCGGGGGGGCTGGAGACCCAGTACTTC
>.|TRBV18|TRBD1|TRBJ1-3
CASSLSGTGFANTIYF
TGTGCCAGCTCACTGTCCGGGACAGGGTTCGCAAACACCATATATTTT
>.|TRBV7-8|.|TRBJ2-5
CASSNRQQALETQYF
TGTGCCAGCAGCAACCGGCAGCAAGCTTTAGAGACCCAGTACTTC
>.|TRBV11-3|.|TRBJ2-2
CASSLWGSNTGELFF
TGTGCCAGCAGCTTATGGGGGTCAAACACCGGGGAGCTGTTTTTT
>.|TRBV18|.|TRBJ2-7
CASSPRGVRGVGNEQYF
TGTGCCAGCTCACCACGGGGGGTCAGGGGCGTGGGTAACGAGCAGTACTTC
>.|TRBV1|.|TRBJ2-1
CTSTTPTGTYNEQFF
TGCACCAGCACAACCCCGACAGGGACCTACAATGAGCAGTTCTTC
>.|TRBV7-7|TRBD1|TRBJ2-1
CASSLGGTGGNEQFF
TGTGCTAGCAGCTTAGGGGGGACAGGGGGCAATGAGCAGTTCTTC
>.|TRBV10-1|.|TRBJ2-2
CASSVAGPNTGELFF
TGCGCCAGCAGTGTTGCGGGTCCGAACACCGGGGAGCTGTTTTTT
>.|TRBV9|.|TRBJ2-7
CASSSASSSYEQYF
TGTGCCAGCAGCTCTGCCTCGAGCTCCTACGAGCAGTACTTC
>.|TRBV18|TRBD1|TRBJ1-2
CASSPSDRNYGYTF
TGTGCCAGCTCACCATCGGACAGGAACTATGGCTACACCTTC
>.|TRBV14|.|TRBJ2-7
CASSQEDRGFYEQYF
TGTGCCAGCAGCCAAGAGGATCGGGGATTCTACGAGCAGTACTTC
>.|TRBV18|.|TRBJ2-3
CASLGVSTDTQYF
TGTGCCAGCTTGGGGGTTAGCACAGATACGCAGTATTTT
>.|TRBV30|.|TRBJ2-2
CALTTGAPNTGELFF
TGTGCCTTGACCACCGGGGCACCGAACACCGGGGAGCTGTTTTTT
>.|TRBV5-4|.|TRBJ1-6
CASSSKTSGTPGSPLHF
TGTGCCAGCAGCTCAAAAACCTCCGGGACACCGGGTTCACCCCTCCACTTT
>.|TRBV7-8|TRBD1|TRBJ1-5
CASSYNRGDQPQHF
TGTGCCAGCAGCTACAACAGGGGGGATCAGCCCCAGCATTTT
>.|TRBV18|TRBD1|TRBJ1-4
CASSPVRTGDLNEKLFF
TGTGCCAGCTCACCGGTGAGAACAGGGGACCTGAATGAAAAACTGTTTTTT
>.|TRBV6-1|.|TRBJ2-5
CASRAGAWETQYF
TGTGCCAGCCGGGCAGGGGCTTGGGAGACCCAGTACTTC
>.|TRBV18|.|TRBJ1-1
CASSPANREAFF
TGTGCCAGCTCACCAGCGAACAGAGAAGCTTTCTTT
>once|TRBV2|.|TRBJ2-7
CASSDDLSGEQYF
TGTGCCAGCAGTGATGACCTCAGTGGGGAGCAGTACTTC
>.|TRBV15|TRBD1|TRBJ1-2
CATSRSDRNNYGYTF
TGTGCCACCAGCAGATCGGACAGGAATAACTATGGCTACACCTTC
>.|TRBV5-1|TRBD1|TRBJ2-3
CASSFSDGQGADTQYF
TGCGCCAGCAGCTTTAGTGACGGACAGGGGGCAGATACGCAGTATTTT
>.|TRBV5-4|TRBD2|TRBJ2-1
CASSFGLAGGRFYNEQFF
TGTGCCAGCAGCTTTGGACTAGCGGGGGGGCGATTTTACAATGAGCAGTTCTTC
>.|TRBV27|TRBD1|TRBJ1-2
CASSLRPGQGGYNYGYTF
TGTGCCAGCAGTTTAAGACCGGGACAGGGGGGCTACAACTATGGCTACACCTTC
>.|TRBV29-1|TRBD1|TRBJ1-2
CSVGTGHGYTF
TGCAGCGTGGGGACAGGTCATGGCTACACCTTC
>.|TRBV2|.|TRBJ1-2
CASSETDILYGYTF
TGTGCCAGCAGTGAAACGGACATACTCTATGGCTACACCTTC
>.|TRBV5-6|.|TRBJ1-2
CASSLLWQIYGYTF
TGTGCCAGCAGCCTCCTGTGGCAGATATATGGCTACACCTTC
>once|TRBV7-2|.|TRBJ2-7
CASSAAYEQYF
TGTGCCAGCAGCGCTGCCTACGAGCAGTACTTC
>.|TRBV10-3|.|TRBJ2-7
CAISEPGAYSYEQYF
TGTGCCATCAGTGAACCCGGGGCCTACTCCTACGAGCAGTACTTC
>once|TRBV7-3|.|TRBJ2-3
CASSSLPSDTQYF
TGTGCCAGCAGCTCCCTACCTTCGGATACGCAGTATTTT
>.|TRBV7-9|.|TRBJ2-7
CASNHDRDISYEQYF
TGTGCCAGCAACCACGACCGGGACATTTCCTACGAGCAGTACTTC
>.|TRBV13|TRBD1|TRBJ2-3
CASSRQGIGDTQYF
TGTGCCAGCAGTCGACAGGGAATAGGGGATACGCAGTATTTT
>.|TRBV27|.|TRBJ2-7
CASSLASGYEQYF
TGTGCCAGCAGTTTGGCGTCTGGCTACGAGCAGTACTTC
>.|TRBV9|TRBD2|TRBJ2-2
CASTRGGNTGELFF
TGTGCCAGCACACGGGGGGGTAACACCGGGGAGCTGTTTTTT
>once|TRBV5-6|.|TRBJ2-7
CASSLRGKAYEQYF
TGTGCCAGCAGCTTGCGTGGGAAGGCCTACGAGCAGTACTTC
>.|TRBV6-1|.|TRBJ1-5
CASMSPRVSNQPQHF
TGTGCCAGCATGAGTCCCAGGGTTAGCAATCAGCCCCAGCATTTT
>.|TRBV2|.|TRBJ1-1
CASSDDAAGPAFF
TGTGCCAGCAGTGATGATGCGGCGGGACCTGCTTTCTTT
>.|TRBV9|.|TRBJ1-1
CASSPFGASTEAFF
TGTGCCAGCAGCCCCTTTGGGGCTAGCACTGAAGCTTTCTTT
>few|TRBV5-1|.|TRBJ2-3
CASSLGQEDIDTQYF
TGCGCCAGCAGCTTGGGGCAGGAAGATATAGATACGCAGTATTTT
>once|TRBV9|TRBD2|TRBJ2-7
CASSVLASGGLYEQYF
TGTGCCAGCAGCGTACTAGCTAGCGGGGGCCTATACGAGCAGTACTTC
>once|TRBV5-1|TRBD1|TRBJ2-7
CASSSPGQDEQYF
TGCGCCAGCAGCTCCCCGGGACAGGACGAGCAGTACTTC
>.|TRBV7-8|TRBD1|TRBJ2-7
CASSLYGDRGLYEQYF
TGTGCCAGCAGCTTATACGGGGACAGGGGTCTCTACGAGCAGTACTTC
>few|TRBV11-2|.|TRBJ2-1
CASSSQSYNEQFF
TGTGCCAGCAGCAGTCAGTCCTACAATGAGCAGTTCTTC
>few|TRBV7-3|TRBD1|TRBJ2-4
CASSPQPGQGARNIQYF
TGTGCCAGCAGCCCCCAACCGGGACAGGGGGCTAGGAACATTCAGTACTTC
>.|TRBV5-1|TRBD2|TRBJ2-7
CASSLAKRGGEQYF
TGCGCCAGCAGCTTGGCCAAACGGGGGGGCGAGCAGTACTTC
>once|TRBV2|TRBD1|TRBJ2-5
CASSYGQGQETQYF
TGTGCCAGCAGTTATGGACAGGGGCAAGAGACCCAGTACTTC